This passage covers 12 T cell receptor beta chains from one sample sequenced in a study of graft-versus-host responses after intestinal transplantation. Some clones are missing from TCRdb's copy, which holds only in-frame ones; the method was immunoSEQ multiplex PCR. The sample consists of 11,000 to 15,000 clones, 35% to 40% of them appearing once. Responders labeled with CFSE (about 200,000) were plated with about 200,000 irradiated, violet-dye-labeled stimulators. Sequenced here: alloreactive CD8+ T cells from a mixed lymphocyte reaction culture, sampled before intestinal transplant. Subset of the sample: CFSE-low proliferating T cells sorted from approximately six-day pre-transplant mixed lymphocyte reaction (GvH or HvG direction). The source of these receptors is a human patient who received an intestinal transplant.

This chain uses TRBV4-1 with TRBJ2-3; TRBD2 matches at 8 bases. V was clipped by 4 bases and J by 0 bases; unmatched bases: 6. CDR3 length: 16 amino acids. Germline V gene data show CDR1 as MGHRA and CDR2 as YSYEKL. CDR3: CASSLVAGRSTDTQYF. The CDR3 nucleotides are TGCGCCAGCAGCCTCGTAGCGGGGCGAAGCACAGATACGCAGTATTTT.

V and J are TRBV6-1 and TRBJ1-3; 7 nucleotides line up with TRBD1. With V trimmed by 6 bases and J by 0 bases, 5 bases remained unmatched. Germline CDR1 and CDR2: MNHNS and SASEGT. CDR3 length: 15 residues. The CDR3 region is CASSRDRTSGNTIYF. In DNA, the CDR3 is TGTGCCAGCAGCCGGGACAGAACCTCTGGAAACACCATATATTTT.

V and J are TRBV28 and TRBJ1-2; 9 bases fit TRBD1. This CDR3 is 16 amino acids long. The V segment lost 5 bases and the J segment 2 bases; nucleotides outside the gene matches: 9. Germline V gene data show CDR1 as MDHEN and CDR2 as SYDVKM. The CDR3 reads CASSETPGQGNYGYTF. In DNA, the CDR3 is TGTGCCAGCAGTGAAACCCCGGGACAGGGAAACTATGGCTACACCTTC.

The chain employs TRBV30 and TRBJ2-2, with D tentatively TRBD1 (5 bases). This CDR3 is built from 12 residues. The germline gives CDR1 GTSNPN, CDR2 SVGIG (reference sequence). Between the trimmed V and J ends, which lost 1 base and 5 bases, there was a span of 5 bases. The CDR3 DNA reads TGTGCCTGGAGTGCAGGGACCGGGGAGCTGTTTTTT. This translates into CAWSAGTGELFF.

This clone occurred a few times. CDR3 coding DNA: TGCGCCAGCAGCCAAGATCTGGGAGGAAACACTGAAGCTTTCTTT. This codes for CASSQDLGGNTEAFF. V usage is TRBV4-3 and J usage is TRBJ1-1; D is unresolved. Trimming left V 0 bases short and J 2 bases short, with 10 bases between. Germline-derived CDR1 and CDR2 are LGHNA and YSLEER. The CDR3 runs to 15 residues.

The rearrangement joins TRBV9 to TRBJ1-3; D is unclear. Germline assignment: CDR1 SGDLS and CDR2 YYNGEE. Trimming cost V 0 bases and J 0 bases, with 10 bases left between them. CDR3 length: 16 amino acids. DNA of the CDR3: TGTGCCAGCAGCGTAGGCCCGCTGAGCTCTGGAAACACCATATATTTT. Translation gives CASSVGPLSSGNTIYF. The complete variable domain, with remaining parts taken from reference TRBV9 and TRBJ1-3, reads DSGVTQTPKHLITATGQRVTLRCSPRSGDLSVYWYQQSLDQGLQFLIQYYNGEERAKGNILERFSAQQFPDLHSELNLSSLELGDSALYFCASSVGPLSSGNTIYFGEGSWLTVV.

The rearrangement joins TRBV11-2 to TRBJ2-7; 9 nucleotides agree with TRBD1. CDR1 is SGHAT and CDR2 is FQNNGV in the germline V gene. This CDR3 is 14 amino acids long. V was clipped by 3 bases and J by 4 bases; unmatched bases: 4. For the CDR3, the DNA is TGTGCCAGCAGCTTCGGGACAGGGTGGTACGAGCAGTACTTC. As protein: CASSFGTGWYEQYF.

This clone has a handful of counts. This CDR3 is CASSIFGLAGGGSYNEQFF. In DNA, the CDR3 is TGTGCCAGTAGTATTTTCGGACTAGCGGGAGGGGGCTCCTACAATGAGCAGTTCTTC. The genes are TRBV19 and TRBJ2-1, with 15 bases identical to TRBD2. With V trimmed by 3 bases and J by 0 bases, 6 bases remained unmatched. Germline-derived CDR1 and CDR2 are LNHDA and SQIVND (reference sequence). This CDR3 has 19 residues.

The chain carries TRBV29-1 and TRBJ1-1; weak D call: TRBD1 (5 bases). The CDR3 consists of 13 residues. Germline CDR1 is SQVTM and CDR2 is ANQGSEA. V lost 7 bases and J lost 3, with 15 bases in between. CDR3 amino acids: CSAIGGDYTEAFF. As DNA, the CDR3 is TGCAGCGCTATTGGAGGGGATTACACTGAAGCTTTCTTT. Full variable domain (remainder filled in from reference TRBV29-1 and TRBJ1-1): SAVISQKPSRDICQRGTSLTIQCQVDSQVTMMFWYRQQPGQSLTLIATANQGSEATYESGFVIDKFPISRPNLTFSTLTVSNMSPEDSSIYLCSAIGGDYTEAFFGQGTRLTVV.

The chain is built from TRBV5-6 and TRBJ1-2; tentatively, D is TRBD1 (5 bases). Germline V lookup: CDR1 SGHDT, CDR2 YYEEEE. The CDR3 is 14 amino acids. V was clipped by 5 bases and J by 2 bases, with 13 bases between them. The CDR3 DNA is TGTGCCAGCAGTTTCCTTCGACAGAACTATGGCTACACCTTC. Translation: CASSFLRQNYGYTF.

The V gene is TRBV9, the J gene TRBJ1-1; the D gene is possibly TRBD1 (5 bases). Deletions cut 4 bases from V and 1 base from J, with 11 bases between. Germline-derived CDR1 and CDR2 are SGDLS and YYNGEE. This CDR3 region has 14 residues. This chain's CDR3 is CASSPPDTNTEAFF. Written as DNA, the CDR3 is TGTGCCAGCAGCCCTCCGGACACGAACACTGAAGCTTTCTTT.

The rearrangement joins TRBV4-1 to TRBJ2-1; 9 nucleotides line up with TRBD2. Per the germline V gene, CDR1 is MGHRA and CDR2 is YSYEKL. Trimming at V came to 1 base and at J to 2 bases, leaving 15 bases not matched to a gene. The CDR3 has 20 residues. CDR3 protein: CASSQVPQREVSPPYNEQFF. In nucleotides, the CDR3 is TGCGCCAGCAGCCAAGTCCCGCAGCGGGAGGTCTCCCCCCCCTACAATGAGCAGTTCTTC.